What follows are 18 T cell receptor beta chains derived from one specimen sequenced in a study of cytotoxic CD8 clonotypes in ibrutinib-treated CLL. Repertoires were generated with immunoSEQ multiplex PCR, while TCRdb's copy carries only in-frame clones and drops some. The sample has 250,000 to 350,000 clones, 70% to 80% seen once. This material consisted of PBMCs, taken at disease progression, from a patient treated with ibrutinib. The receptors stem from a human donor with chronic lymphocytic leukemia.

CDR3 nucleotides: TGTGCCAGCACCACTCGCTCCGCGCGGGGGACTGAAGCTTTCTTT. Translated, it gives CASTTRSARGTEAFF. The chain employs TRBV6-1 and TRBJ1-1; TRBD1 is a possible D gene (5 bases). CDR1 MNHNS and CDR2 SASEGT come from the germline V gene. The CDR3 length is 15 residues. The V gene lost 7 bases and the J gene lost 5 bases, with 20 bases spanning the gap.

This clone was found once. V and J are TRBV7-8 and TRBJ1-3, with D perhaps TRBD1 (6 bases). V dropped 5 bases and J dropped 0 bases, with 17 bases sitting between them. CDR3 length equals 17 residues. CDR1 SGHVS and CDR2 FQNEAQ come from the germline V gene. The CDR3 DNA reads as TGTGCCAGCAGCACAAGACAGGTTTCGAGCTCTGGAAACACCATATATTTT. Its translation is CASSTRQVSSSGNTIYF.

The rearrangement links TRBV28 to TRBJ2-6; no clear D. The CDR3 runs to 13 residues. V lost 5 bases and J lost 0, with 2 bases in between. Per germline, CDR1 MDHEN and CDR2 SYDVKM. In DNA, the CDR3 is TGTGCCAGCAGTATCTCTGGGGCCAACGTCCTGACTTTC. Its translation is CASSISGANVLTF.

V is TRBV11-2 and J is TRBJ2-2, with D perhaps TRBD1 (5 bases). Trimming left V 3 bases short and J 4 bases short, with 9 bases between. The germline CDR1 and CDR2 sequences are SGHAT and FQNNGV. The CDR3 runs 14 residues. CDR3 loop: CASSFLGVTGELFF. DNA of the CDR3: TGTGCCAGCAGCTTTTTAGGGGTCACCGGGGAGCTGTTTTTT.

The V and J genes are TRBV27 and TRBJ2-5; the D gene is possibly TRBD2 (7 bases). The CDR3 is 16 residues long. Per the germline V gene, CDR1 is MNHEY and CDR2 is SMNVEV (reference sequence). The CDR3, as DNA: TGTGCTAGTGTCGAAGTGGGGGAAGGGGGGGATGAGACCCAGTACTTC. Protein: CASVEVGEGGDETQYF.

The chain's CDR3 is CASSPLPTGGLSYEQYF. In nucleotides, the CDR3 is TGTGCCAGCTCACCACTACCGACAGGGGGACTCTCCTACGAGCAGTACTTC. The chain joins TRBV18 to TRBJ2-7, with TRBD1 matching 9 bases. The germline gives CDR1 KGHSH, CDR2 LQKENI. V trimming: 1 base; J trimming: 0 bases; junction bases outside the gene matches: 7. CDR3 length: 17 residues.

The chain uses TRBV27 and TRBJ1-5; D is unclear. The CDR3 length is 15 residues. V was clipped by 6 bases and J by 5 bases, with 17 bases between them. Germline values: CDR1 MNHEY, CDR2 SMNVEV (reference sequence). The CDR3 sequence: CASRRVPFGYQPQHF. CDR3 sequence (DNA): TGTGCCAGCAGAAGGGTTCCTTTTGGTTATCAGCCCCAGCATTTT.

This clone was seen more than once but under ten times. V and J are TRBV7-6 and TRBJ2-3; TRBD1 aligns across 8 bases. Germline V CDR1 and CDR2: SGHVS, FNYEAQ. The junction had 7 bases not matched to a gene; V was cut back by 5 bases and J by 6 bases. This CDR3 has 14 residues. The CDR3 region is CASSPGQGADTQYF. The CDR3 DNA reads TGTGCCAGCAGCCCTGGACAGGGCGCGGATACGCAGTATTTT.

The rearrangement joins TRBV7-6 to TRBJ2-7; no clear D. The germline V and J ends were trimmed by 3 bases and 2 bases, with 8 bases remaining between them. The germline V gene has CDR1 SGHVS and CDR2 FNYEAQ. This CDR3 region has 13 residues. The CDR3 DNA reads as TGTGCCAGCAGCTTTGGTCGAGCCTACGAGCAGTACTTC. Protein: CASSFGRAYEQYF. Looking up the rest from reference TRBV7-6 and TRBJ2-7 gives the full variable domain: GAGVSQSPRYKVTKRGQDVALRCDPISGHVSLYWYRQALGQGPEFLTYFNYEAQQDKSGLPNDRFSAERPEGSISTLTIQRTEQRDSAMYRCASSFGRAYEQYFGPGTRLTVT.

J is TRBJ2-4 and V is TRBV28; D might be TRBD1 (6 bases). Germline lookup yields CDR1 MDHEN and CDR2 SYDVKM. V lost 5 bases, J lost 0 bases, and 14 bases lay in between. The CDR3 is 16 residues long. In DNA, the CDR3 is TGTGCCAGCAGTCCCCCAGGGGTACTAGCCAAAAACATTCAGTACTTC. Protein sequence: CASSPPGVLAKNIQYF.

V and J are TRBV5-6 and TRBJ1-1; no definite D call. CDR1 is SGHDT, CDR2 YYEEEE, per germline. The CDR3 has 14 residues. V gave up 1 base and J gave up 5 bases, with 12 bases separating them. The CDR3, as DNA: TGTGCCAGCAGCTTGAGATTGGGAGGGACTGAAGCTTTCTTT. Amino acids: CASSLRLGGTEAFF.

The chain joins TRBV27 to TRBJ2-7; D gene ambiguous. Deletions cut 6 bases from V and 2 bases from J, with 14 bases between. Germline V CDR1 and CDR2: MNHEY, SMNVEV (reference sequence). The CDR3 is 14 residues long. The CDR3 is CASSLRPGTYEQYF. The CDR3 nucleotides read TGTGCCAGCAGCTTACGACCGGGTACCTACGAGCAGTACTTC.

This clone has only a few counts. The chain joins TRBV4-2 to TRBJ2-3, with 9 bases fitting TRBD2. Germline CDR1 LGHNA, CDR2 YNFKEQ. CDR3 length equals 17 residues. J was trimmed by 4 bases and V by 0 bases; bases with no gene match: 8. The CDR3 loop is CASSQDYWASGADTQYF. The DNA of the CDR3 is TGTGCCAGCAGCCAAGATTATTGGGCTAGCGGGGCAGATACGCAGTATTTT.

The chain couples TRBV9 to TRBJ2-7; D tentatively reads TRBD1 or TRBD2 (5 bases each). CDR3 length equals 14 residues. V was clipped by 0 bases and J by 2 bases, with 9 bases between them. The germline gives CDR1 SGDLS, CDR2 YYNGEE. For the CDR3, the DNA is TGTGCCAGCAGCGTAGCAGGGAGTGCCTACGAGCAGTACTTC. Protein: CASSVAGSAYEQYF.

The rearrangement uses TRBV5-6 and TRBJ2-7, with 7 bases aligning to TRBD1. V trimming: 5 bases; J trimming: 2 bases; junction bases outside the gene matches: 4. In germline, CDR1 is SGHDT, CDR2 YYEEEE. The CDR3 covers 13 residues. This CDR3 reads CASSFGTAYEQYF. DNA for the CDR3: TGTGCCAGCAGTTTTGGGACAGCCTACGAGCAGTACTTC. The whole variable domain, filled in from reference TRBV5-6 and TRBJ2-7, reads DAGVTQSPTHLIKTRGQQVTLRCSPKSGHDTVSWYQQALGQGPQFIFQYYEEEERQRGNFPDRFSGHQFPNYSSELNVNALLLGDSALYLCASSFGTAYEQYFGPGTRLTVT.

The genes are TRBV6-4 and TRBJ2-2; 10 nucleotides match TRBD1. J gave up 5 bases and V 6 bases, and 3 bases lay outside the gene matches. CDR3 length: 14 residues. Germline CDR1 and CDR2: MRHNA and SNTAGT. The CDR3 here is CASSRTGGTGELFF. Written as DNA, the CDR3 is TGTGCCAGCAGCAGGACAGGGGGGACCGGGGAGCTGTTTTTT.

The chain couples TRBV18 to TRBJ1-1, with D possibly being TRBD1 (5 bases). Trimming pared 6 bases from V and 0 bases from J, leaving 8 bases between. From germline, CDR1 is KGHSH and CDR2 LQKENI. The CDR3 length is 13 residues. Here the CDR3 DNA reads TGTGCCAGCTCGTCGGACATGAACACTGAAGCTTTCTTT. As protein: CASSSDMNTEAFF.

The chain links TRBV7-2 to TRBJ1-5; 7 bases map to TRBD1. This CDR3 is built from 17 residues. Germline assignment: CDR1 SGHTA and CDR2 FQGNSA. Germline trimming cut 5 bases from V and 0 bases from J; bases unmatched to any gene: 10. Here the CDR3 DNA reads TGTGCCAGCAGCGCGACAGGGAGGGCTTTTAGCAATCAGCCCCAGCATTTT. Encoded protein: CASSATGRAFSNQPQHF.